This TCR beta chain came from a study of T cell repertoires in cytomegalovirus infection. Study outcomes and limitations: Public TCR beta family frequency separated CMV-and-HLA carriers, including in an independent cohort.

The J segment lost 7 bases and the V segment lost 6 bases, leaving 9 bases of the junction unmatched. Germline V CDR1 and CDR2: MNHNY, SVGAGI (reference sequence). CDR3 length: 15 amino acids. A remark on this clonotype: The target antigen is unknown.

In TCRdb, the reads were re-called with MiXCR into one record per CDR3 protein. This sample carries fewer than 1,000,000 distinct CDR3 sequences, less than 35% of them seen once, and the ten largest clones take roughly 13%. This TCR derives from a human donor in good health (CMV status not recorded). Some clones in this sample may be carry-over from other donors' samples. This specimen was cultured CD8+ T cells from PBMCs, taken from culture after CMV antigen stimulation. The V and J genes are TRBV6-6 and TRBJ1-5; 10 bases agree with TRBD1. The DNA for the CDR3 is TGTGCCAGCAGCCCTGGACAGGGGGTATCACAGCCCCAGCATTTT. Amino acid sequence: CASSPGQGVSQPQHF.